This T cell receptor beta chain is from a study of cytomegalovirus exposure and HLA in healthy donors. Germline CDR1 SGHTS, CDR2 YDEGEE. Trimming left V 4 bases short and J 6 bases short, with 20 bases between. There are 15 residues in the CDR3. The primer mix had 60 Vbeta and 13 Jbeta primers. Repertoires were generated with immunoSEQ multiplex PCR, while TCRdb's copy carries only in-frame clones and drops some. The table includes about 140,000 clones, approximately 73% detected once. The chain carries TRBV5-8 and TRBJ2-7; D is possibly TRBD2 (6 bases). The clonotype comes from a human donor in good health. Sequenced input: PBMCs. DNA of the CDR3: TGTGCCAGCAGCCCGATCGGGAGTCTCTGGGCCGAGCAGTACTTC. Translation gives CASSPIGSLWAEQYF.